These 13 T cell receptor beta chains originate from one sample sequenced in a study of tumor and adjacent non-tumor tissue in lung cancer. The library came from three nested PCR rounds adapted from ARM-PCR protocols. MiXCR, run by TCRdb on the multiplex PCR reads, gives a single entry per CDR3 protein. The table includes some 120,000 distinct CDR3 sequences, 60% to 70% detected once. The template was RNA from unsorted bulk tissue. Sequenced: lung tumor tissue. These receptors originate from a man younger than 45 with non-small cell lung cancer.

At least ten counts were recorded for this clonotype. The rearrangement joins TRBV4-1 to TRBJ2-4; maybe TRBD1 (6 bases). The germline gives CDR1 MGHRA, CDR2 YSYEKL. V shed 5 bases and J shed 6 bases, with 17 bases lying between them. This CDR3 comprises 15 residues. The CDR3 DNA reads as TGCGCCAGCAGCTATCGACAGGCCGAGGGAAACATTCAGTACTTC. It encodes CASSYRQAEGNIQYF.

This clonotype was seen many times. The chain links TRBV4-1 to TRBJ2-2; tentative D call: TRBD2 (6 bases). CDR1 is MGHRA and CDR2 is YSYEKL in the germline V gene. V lost 3 bases and J lost 3, with 20 bases in between. The CDR3 runs to 18 residues. The CDR3 here is CASSHRRWWGEDTGELFF. Written as DNA, the CDR3 is TGCGCCAGCAGCCACCGCAGGTGGTGGGGGGAGGACACCGGGGAGCTGTTTTTT.

V gene TRBV29-1 combines with J gene TRBJ1-3; D uncertain. The germline V and J ends were trimmed by 6 bases and 0 bases, with 12 bases remaining between them. This CDR3 contains 14 residues. Germline V gene lookup returns CDR1 SQVTM and CDR2 ANQGSEA. CDR3 in amino acids: CSVRNGRSGNTIYF. DNA for the CDR3: TGCAGCGTCCGGAACGGGCGCTCTGGAAACACCATATATTTT.

Turning to this clonotype: An end of the junction differs from the germline gene, which may be a read error. The CDR3 reads CTSSQGPAMNTEAFF. The CDR3 DNA sequence: TGCACCAGCAGCCAAGGGCCCGCGATGAACACTGAGGCTTTCTTT. V usage is TRBV4-3 and J usage is TRBJ1-1; D gene uncertain. This CDR3 is 15 amino acids long. Germline CDR1 is LGHNA and CDR2 is YSLEER.

Only a few counts were recorded for this clonotype. The chain carries TRBV19 and TRBJ1-4; D gene uncertain. CDR1 and CDR2 (germline): LNHDA, SQIVND (reference sequence). CDR3 length: 16 amino acids. Trimming removed 7 bases at V and 3 bases at J, with 18 bases between. The chain's CDR3 is CASTYSGSAANEKLFF. CDR3 bases: TGTGCCAGTACCTATAGCGGAAGTGCGGCTAATGAAAAACTGTTTTTT.

Regarding this clonotype: This may arise from a read error, as a much more abundant clone is one base away. The rearrangement links TRBV12-3 or TRBV12-4 to TRBJ1-1; D remains unclear. The CDR3 loop spans 15 amino acids. V was trimmed by 2 bases and J by 4 bases, leaving 14 bases between them. The CDR3 sequence: CASSLNKGPSTEAFF. The CDR3 region has the DNA TGTGCCAGCAGTTTAAATAAGGGCCCGAGCACTGAAGCTTTCTTT.

The CDR3 DNA is TGCAGTGTTCTGACCCGGGAGAGGCAGGAGACCCAGTACTTC. This codes for CSVLTRERQETQYF. The gene calls are TRBV20-1 and TRBJ2-5, with D possibly TRBD2 on 6 matching bases. The CDR3 consists of 14 residues. Germline V CDR1 and CDR2: DFQATT, SNEGSKA (reference sequence). Trimming took off 7 bases at V and 5 bases at J, with 20 bases between the two ends.

Worth noting for this clonotype: At one of its ends the junction is not consistent with the germline gene, which may arise from a read error. This sequence joins TRBV29-1 and TRBJ2-1; 7 positions agree with TRBD1. The CDR3 runs 13 residues. Germline values: CDR1 SQVTM, CDR2 ANQGSEA. The CDR3 DNA follows: TGTAGCGTTGAAGGGACAGTCGACAATGAGCAGTTATTC. Its translation: CSVEGTVDNEQLF.

Remarks on this clonotype: A junction end diverges from the germline sequence, so it may reflect a read error. The chain joins TRBV6-2 or TRBV6-3 to TRBJ2-3; D unclear. The CDR3 totals 13 residues. Germline V CDR1 and CDR2: MNHEY, SVGEGT. The CDR3 is CAIAERSTDTQYF. CDR3 sequence (DNA): TGTGCCATCGCGGAGCGTAGCACAGATACGCAGTACTTT.

Worth noting for this clonotype: This sequence may be a read error, since a much larger clone differs from it by one base. The CDR3 does not close with the conserved phenylalanine or tryptophan, likely indicating a read error. The chain links TRBV29-1 to TRBJ2-5, with TRBD2 matching 7 bases. Germline loops: CDR1 SQVTM, CDR2 ANQGSEA. This CDR3 is built from 11 residues. CDR3 DNA: TGCAGTGCGGGGGAGGCGGAGACCCAGTACTCC. This encodes CSAGEAETQYS.

Worth noting for this clonotype: One junction end disagrees with the germline gene, perhaps due to a read error. The CDR3 sequence: CASSFTAQYEQCF. The CDR3 region has the DNA TGCGCCAGCAGCTTCACGGCCCAATACGAGCAGTGCTTC. V is TRBV5-1 and J is TRBJ2-7; D remains ambiguous. The germline gives CDR1 SGHRS, CDR2 YFSETQ. The CDR3 runs 13 residues.

This chain links TRBV6-1 with TRBJ2-1, with D maybe TRBD1 (5 bases). Germline lookup yields CDR1 MNHNS and CDR2 SASEGT. This CDR3 contains 14 residues. V lost 4 bases and J 9 bases, leaving 16 bases between the germline ends. The DNA for the CDR3 is TGTGCCAGCAGTGGAGGTGGGGCGCTAAGTGAGCAGTTCTTC. The encoded protein is CASSGGGALSEQFF.

Here the CDR3 DNA reads TGCGCCAGCAGCCCGGCCCCGGATCAGCCCCAGCATTTT. Protein product: CASSPAPDQPQHF. The rearrangement joins TRBV5-1 to TRBJ1-5, with unresolved D. CDR3 length: 13 amino acids. Germline CDR1 SGHRS, CDR2 YFSETQ. V lost 4 bases and J 5 bases, leaving 10 bases between the germline ends.